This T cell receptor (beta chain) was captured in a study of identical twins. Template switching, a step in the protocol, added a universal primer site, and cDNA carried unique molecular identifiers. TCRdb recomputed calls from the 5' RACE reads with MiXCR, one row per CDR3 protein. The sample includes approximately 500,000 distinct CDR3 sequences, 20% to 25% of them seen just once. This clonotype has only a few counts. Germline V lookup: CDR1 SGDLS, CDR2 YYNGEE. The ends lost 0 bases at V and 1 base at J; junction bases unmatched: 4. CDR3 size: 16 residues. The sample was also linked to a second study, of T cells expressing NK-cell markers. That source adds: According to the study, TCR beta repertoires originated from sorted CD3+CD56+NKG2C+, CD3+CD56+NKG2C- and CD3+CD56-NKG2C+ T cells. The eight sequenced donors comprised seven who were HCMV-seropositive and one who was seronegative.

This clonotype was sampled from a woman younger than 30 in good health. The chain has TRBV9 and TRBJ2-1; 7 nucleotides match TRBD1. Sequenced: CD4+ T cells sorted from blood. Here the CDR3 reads CASSVALGQSYNEQFF. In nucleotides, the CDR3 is TGTGCCAGCAGCGTAGCGTTGGGACAGTCCTACAATGAGCAGTTCTTC.